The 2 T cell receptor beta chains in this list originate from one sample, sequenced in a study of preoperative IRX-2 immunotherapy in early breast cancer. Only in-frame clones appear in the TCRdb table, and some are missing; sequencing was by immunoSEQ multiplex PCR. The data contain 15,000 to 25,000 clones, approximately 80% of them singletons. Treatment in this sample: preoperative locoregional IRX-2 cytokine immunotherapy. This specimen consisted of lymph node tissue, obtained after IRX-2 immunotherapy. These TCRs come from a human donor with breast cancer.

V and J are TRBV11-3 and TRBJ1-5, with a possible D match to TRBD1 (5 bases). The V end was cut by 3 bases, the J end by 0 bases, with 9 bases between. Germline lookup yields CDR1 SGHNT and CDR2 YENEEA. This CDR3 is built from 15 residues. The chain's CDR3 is CASSLGGGSNQPQHF. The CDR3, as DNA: TGTGCCAGCAGCTTGGGTGGGGGTAGCAATCAGCCCCAGCATTTT.

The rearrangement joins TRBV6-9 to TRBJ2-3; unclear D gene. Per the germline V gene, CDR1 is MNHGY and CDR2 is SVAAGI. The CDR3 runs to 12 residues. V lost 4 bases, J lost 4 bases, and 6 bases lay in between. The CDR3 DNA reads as TGTGCCAGCAGTTCTCAATCAGATACGCAGTATTTT. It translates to CASSSQSDTQYF.